This T cell receptor beta chain originates from a study of human T cells and chemical hapten exposure (dated by TCRdb to about 2021). As for the study more broadly: For sensitization, 2% DPC in acetone was applied to a roughly 2 cm by roughly 2 cm area of upper inner arm skin. Weekly therapeutic DPC doses were additionally applied to the scalp of patients throughout the approximately 25-week study period. Patch testing was done on the upper back using Finn chambers containing 0.01% DPC, and results were scored after 6 days according to International Contact Dermatitis Research Group standards. Alopecia areata with under or over 50% scalp involvement, alopecia totalis and alopecia universalis were represented in the patient cohort, which was mostly female. The libraries were sequenced as a pool, and the TCR yield per sample differed mostly because of small variations in library volumes within the pool. This study followed changes in the peripheral blood TCR repertoire in vivo during primary and secondary sensitization of alopecia patients to the hapten diphenylcyclopropenone (DPC). Blood samples were taken from patients before sensitization (week 0) and then at 2, 6 and about 24 weeks after DPC sensitization. Blood for TCR sequencing was provided by twenty-nine alopecia patients at one to four time points (pre-sensitization, 2, 6 and 24 weeks). Results and caveats for the whole study, not just this receptor: DPC sensitization did not change the number of TCRs with a frequency above 1 in 1000, and there was no evidence of changes in global repertoire structure. Repeated subsampling changed both the strength of the expansion versus patch-test correlation and the threshold at which the correlation became significant. Compared with pre-sensitization or healthy control sets, expanded TCRs formed significantly more large CDR3 similarity clusters, which is consistent with antigen-driven responses. Because every patient had alopecia, a presumed autoimmune disease, the patients' immune response might differ from that of healthy individuals. A positive correlation was found between the number of PT1 expanded TCRs and patch test score, with significance reached at thresholds 8, 16 and 32 but not 4.

In the case of this clonotype: What this receptor recognizes is not known. Qualities for individual bases were not recorded, and no much larger clone is one base off.

Its CDR3 holds 12 amino acids, cysteine through phenylalanine. CDR3 DNA only is kept here, 36 bases in frame from base 1. The V end gives up 3 bases and the J end 6 bases, leaving 2 bases in the junction not matched to a gene. Sequences DFQATT (CDR1) and SNEGSKA (CDR2) are obtained from the germline V gene (reference sequence). Libraries were built with RACE. Instrument used: NextSeq 500. Library preparation attached unique molecular identifiers to individual cDNA molecules for quantitative, reproducible TCR counting. Each blood RNA sample was used to sequence both TCR alpha and TCR beta chains. The authors' pipeline ran thus. A median of approximately 100,000 TCRs per sample was observed, with a range of 23,224 to 690,600. V, J and CDR3 annotation of the TCR reads was carried out using the Decombinator software suite. For the PS versus PT1 abundance plots, all samples were subsampled to the same number of TCRs (28,000). TCRs were defined as expanded if absent before sensitization and observed at least eight times at the 2-week time point. The public reads were quality trimmed at Q25 with fastp and then assembled into clones with MiXCR by TCRdb, keeping productive beta chains. Every entry covers one CDR3 protein and lists the most common genes and DNA from its rows. The V and J calls, along with clone size, are taken from TCRdb and not from the paper's own processing. Here the sample has a few hundred thousand distinct CDR3 sequences; about 9% occur a single time. The ten biggest clones cover 2.3% of the sample.

The time point tag for this specimen amounts to: pre-sensitization, week 0. In light of the paper, this sample's treatment or condition label describes: therapeutic diphenylcyclopropenone sensitization with weekly scalp DPC. At each patch-test visit, blood was drawn before the patch test was applied. Eligible patients were aged 18 to 70, diagnosed with alopecia, deemed suitable for DPC therapy, and excluded if pregnant. Total RNA was isolated from unfractionated whole blood collected in Tempus Blood RNA tubes. The source was whole blood, collected in connection with sensitization to the hapten diphenylcyclopropenone (DPC). In this chain, TRBV20-1 is recombined with TRBJ1-1, and TRBD1 matches 9 of the central bases. This TCR was sampled from a woman aged 40 to 50 with alopecia areata. Some clones in this sample may be carry-over from other donors' samples. The encoded CDR3 is CSARGQGAEAFF. In nucleotide form, the sequence is TGCAGTGCTAGGGGACAGGGCGCTGAAGCTTTCTTT.